This T cell receptor beta chain is from a study of OX40 agonist ivuxolimab in advanced cancers. Across the whole study: Prior anti-PD-1, anti-PD-L1 or anti-CTLA-4 therapy was allowed; 40% had some.

Concerning this clone: Its antigen is unidentified.

Profiled with immunoSEQ multiplex PCR; TCRdb holds only in-frame clones, not every one. Among around 80,000 clones listed, around nine tenths were seen once. Study observations and caveats: Dose levels from 0.1 to 3.0 mg/kg saw CD4+ and CD8+ blood T cells expand clonally by week 6. Several nonresponders also turned out to have low normalized T-cell clonal expansion. The expanded peripheral T cells' antigen specificity was not determined.

J gave up 8 bases and V 5 bases, and 7 bases lay outside the gene matches. Germline V gene data show CDR1 as LNHDA and CDR2 as SQIVND (reference sequence). The CDR3 is 14 amino acids. The sequence derives from an adult with an advanced solid tumor such as melanoma, head and neck, liver or kidney cancer. This sample comprised CD4+ or CD8+ T cells sorted from blood, obtained in a trial of the OX40 agonist ivuxolimab. The rearrangement links TRBV19 to TRBJ2-1; 9 nucleotides line up with TRBD1. CDR3 bases: TGTGCCAGTAGTCTGGACAGGGGTTGGGATGAGCAGTTCTTC. Protein: CASSLDRGWDEQFF.